This is a list of T cell receptor beta chains from one sample in a study of blood T cell repertoires in COVID-19. Sequencing was performed with immunoSEQ multiplex PCR; in TCRdb, only in-frame clones are kept and a portion is missing. The data hold about 250,000 clones, with roughly 86% observed a single time. Sequencing input: peripheral blood. These receptors originate from a woman aged 60-75 years who had recovered from COVID-19. Each CDR3 is given with its conserved first and last residue. A D gene is named only where the DNA matches it firmly. Expanded clones are given a class, and other clones once, few, many or no size at all.

>-|TRBD2|TRBJ2-2|TRBV5-1
CASSLPGGNTGELFF
TGCGCCAGCAGCTTGCCGGGGGGGAACACCGGGGAGCTGTTTTTT
>-|TRBD1|TRBJ2-3|TRBV6-5
CASLGTGTDTQYF
TGTGCCAGCCTCGGGACAGGCACAGATACGCAGTATTTT
>-|-|TRBJ1-5|TRBV4-2
CASSPVGGSNQPQHF
TGTGCCAGCAGCCCCGTGGGGGGGAGCAATCAGCCCCAGCATTTT
>-|TRBD2|TRBJ2-5|TRBV14
CASSQDALQGLALPRETQYF
TGTGCCAGCAGCCAAGATGCTTTACAGGGACTAGCGTTGCCTAGAGAGACCCAGTACTTC
>few|TRBD2|TRBJ2-7|TRBV7-8
CASSLVGSGGAYEQYF
TGTGCCAGCAGCTTAGTGGGTAGCGGGGGAGCCTACGAGCAGTACTTC
>-|TRBD1|TRBJ2-2|TRBV6-5
CATEDRGSNTGELFF
TGTGCCACCGAGGACAGGGGGTCGAACACCGGGGAGCTGTTTTTT
>-|-|TRBJ2-7|TRBV12-3/TRBV12-4
CASSFGQSYEQYF
TGTGCCAGCAGTTTTGGCCAGTCCTACGAGCAGTACTTC
>-|-|TRBJ1-1|TRBV7-9
CASSFGGLNTEAFF
TGTGCCAGCAGCTTTGGGGGCTTGAACACTGAAGCTTTCTTT
>-|TRBD2|TRBJ2-5|TRBV9
CASSVASSGGAKETQYF
TGTGCCAGCAGCGTAGCTTCTAGCGGGGGGGCCAAGGAGACCCAGTACTTC
>-|-|TRBJ1-1|TRBV4-2
CASSQELGNTEAFF
TGTGCCAGCAGCCAAGAACTAGGGAACACTGAAGCTTTCTTT
>-|TRBD2|TRBJ2-3|TRBV5-4
CASSLGLAGGDTQYF
TGTGCCAGCAGTTTGGGACTAGCGGGGGGAGATACGCAGTATTTT
>-|-|TRBJ2-4|TRBV7-2
CASSFPGLNIQYF
TGTGCCAGCAGCTTTCCAGGGTTGAACATTCAGTACTTC
>-|-|TRBJ1-4|TRBV5-1
CASSLDRPPLGLFF
TGCGCCAGCAGCTTGGACAGACCCCCGTTAGGACTGTTTTTT
>-|-|TRBJ1-1|TRBV14
CASRDNANTEAFF
TGTGCCAGCAGGGACAATGCGAACACTGAAGCTTTCTTT
>once|-|TRBJ1-1|TRBV5-1
CASRSGAKDTEAFF
TGCGCCAGCCGGTCGGGAGCTAAGGACACTGAAGCTTTCTTT
>few|-|TRBJ2-7|TRBV6-6
CASSGGLAGRTYEQYF
TGTGCCAGCAGCGGGGGGCTGGCGGGGAGAACCTACGAGCAGTACTTC
>-|TRBD1|TRBJ2-2|TRBV3-1/TRBV3-2
CASRHTGTGGTGELFF
TGTGCCAGCAGACACACCGGGACAGGGGGAACCGGGGAGCTGTTTTTT
>-|-|TRBJ1-1|TRBV7-9
CASSLGLAEAFF
TGTGCCAGCAGCTTAGGATTAGCTGAAGCTTTCTTT
>-|TRBD2|TRBJ2-2|TRBV5-1
CASSSLTSGGSGTGELFF
TGCGCCAGCAGCTCCCTAACTAGCGGGGGGTCAGGGACCGGGGAGCTGTTTTTT
>-|-|TRBJ2-3|TRBV13
CASSQRTGTDTQYF
TGTGCCAGCAGCCAACGAACAGGTACAGATACGCAGTATTTT
>-|-|TRBJ2-7|TRBV12-3/TRBV12-4
CASAQGLGEQYF
TGTGCCAGCGCCCAGGGTCTGGGGGAGCAGTACTTC
>-|TRBD1|TRBJ2-1|TRBV4-1
CASSQVRGREGEQFF
TGCGCCAGCAGCCAAGTAAGGGGGCGAGAGGGTGAGCAGTTCTTC
>-|-|TRBJ2-4|TRBV5-1
CASSPLSEDKNIQYF
TGCGCCAGCAGCCCACTTTCCGAAGACAAAAACATTCAGTACTTC
>-|TRBD1|TRBJ1-1|TRBV6-5
CASSYRTGLRTEAFF
TGTGCCAGCAGTTACCGGACAGGTTTGAGGACTGAAGCTTTCTTT
>-|TRBD1|TRBJ2-2|TRBV19
CASSKGTGGAGELFF
TGTGCCAGTAGTAAAGGGACAGGGGGGGCCGGGGAGCTGTTTTTT
>-|-|TRBJ2-5|TRBV19
CASSIFVQETQYF
TGTGCCAGTAGTATCTTCGTCCAAGAGACCCAGTACTTC
>-|-|TRBJ2-6|TRBV5-6
CASSPGTRASGANVLTF
TGTGCCAGCAGTCCCGGCACCAGGGCCTCTGGGGCCAACGTCCTGACTTTC
>-|-|TRBJ2-3|TRBV3-1/TRBV3-2
CASSSRLEGTDTQYF
TGTGCCAGCAGCTCTAGACTAGAAGGCACAGATACGCAGTATTTT
>-|-|TRBJ1-3|TRBV29-1
CSVEPQGGAGNTIYF
TGCAGCGTTGAACCCCAGGGAGGGGCAGGAAACACCATATATTTT
>-|TRBD1|TRBJ2-1|TRBV7-3
CASSSGTGAYNEQFF
TGTGCCAGCAGCTCCGGGACAGGAGCATACAATGAGCAGTTCTTC
>-|-|TRBJ1-6|TRBV11-2
CASSLVGANNSPLHF
TGTGCCAGCAGCTTAGTAGGGGCAAATAATTCACCCCTCCACTTT
>-|TRBD1|TRBJ2-1|TRBV5-1
CASRTNPLSQGEQFF
TGCGCCAGCAGAACTAACCCCCTTTCACAGGGGGAGCAGTTCTTC
>-|-|TRBJ2-7|TRBV13
CASSGHGQGQPTYEQYF
TGTGCCAGCAGCGGCCATGGGCAAGGACAGCCTACCTACGAGCAGTACTTC
>-|-|TRBJ2-5|TRBV10-3
CAIRGAGETQYF
TGTGCCATCAGGGGGGCGGGAGAGACCCAGTACTTC
>-|TRBD2|TRBJ2-7|TRBV7-3
CASSLSFGGRMYF
TGTGCCAGCAGCTTAAGTTTCGGCGGGAGAATGTACTTC
>-|TRBD2|TRBJ2-5|TRBV7-2
CASSLRLAGGPESETQYF
TGTGCCAGCAGCTTAAGGCTAGCGGGGGGGCCAGAGTCTGAGACCCAGTACTTC
>-|TRBD1|TRBJ1-6|TRBV19
CASNTGQGVGSPLHF
TGTGCCAGCAACACCGGACAGGGGGTTGGATCACCCCTCCACTTT
>-|-|TRBJ1-2|TRBV5-4
CASSLDRYGYTF
TGTGCCAGCAGCTTGGACAGATATGGCTACACCTTC
>-|-|TRBJ1-3|TRBV19
CASSTGSSGNTIYF
TGTGCCAGTTCAACAGGAAGCTCTGGAAACACCATATATTTT
>-|TRBD1|TRBJ2-2|TRBV4-1
CASSRDSTNTGELFF
TGCGCCAGCAGCAGGGACAGTACGAACACCGGGGAGCTGTTTTTT
>-|-|TRBJ1-2|TRBV4-1
CASSLNPARGLYGYTF
TGCGCCAGCAGCCTCAACCCCGCCAGGGGATTATATGGCTACACCTTC
>-|-|TRBJ2-5|TRBV3-1/TRBV3-2
CASSLGRETQYF
TGTGCCAGCAGCCTCGGGAGAGAGACCCAGTACTTC
>-|TRBD1|TRBJ2-7|TRBV6-5
CASSFTGDEQYF
TGTGCCAGCAGCTTTACAGGGGACGAGCAGTACTTC
>once|TRBD2|TRBJ2-7|TRBV4-1
CASSHIAGGTLYEQYF
TGCGCCAGCAGCCATATTGCGGGGGGCACACTTTACGAGCAGTACTTC
>-|TRBD1|TRBJ1-5|TRBV2
CASDRDSYSNQPQHF
TGTGCCAGCGACCGGGACAGCTATAGCAATCAGCCCCAGCATTTT
>-|-|TRBJ2-6|TRBV28
CASTTRGSGANVLTF
TGTGCCAGCACCACTCGGGGCTCTGGGGCCAACGTCCTGACTTTC
>-|-|TRBJ2-7|TRBV19
CASSSLFGHEQYF
TGTGCCAGTAGTAGTCTGTTCGGTCACGAGCAGTACTTC
>-|TRBD2|TRBJ2-7|TRBV3-1/TRBV3-2
CASSRRLAGNSYEQYF
TGTGCCAGCAGCCGTAGACTAGCGGGGAACTCCTACGAGCAGTACTTC
>-|-|TRBJ1-2|TRBV6-4
CASRGANYGYTF
TGTGCCAGCAGAGGGGCTAACTATGGCTACACCTTC
>-|-|TRBJ2-3|TRBV7-9
CASSFTGVIGDTQYF
TGTGCCAGCAGCTTTACAGGTGTTATAGGAGATACGCAGTATTTT